A selection of T cell receptor beta chains follows, all from one sample in a study of metastatic and nonmetastatic thyroid tumors. TCRdb re-called the PCR reads with MiXCR. This sample carries under 45,000 clones, 17% of them seen once, and the ten largest clones take approximately 9.9%. Sequenced material: tumor tissue. These receptors all stem from a female donor with papillary thyroid cancer or a benign thyroid nodule (not recorded which). Some clones in this sample may be carry-over from other donors' samples. CDR3s leave out the opening cysteine and the closing phenylalanine or tryptophan. D genes are given only for firm matches. Size tells how often a clone was seen (once, few, many) or the class of an expanded clone, and some rows leave it out.

v_gene: TRBV5-1; abundance: many; j_gene: TRBJ2-5; d_gene: TRBD1; CDR3aa: ASSNAGQGQRTQY
v_gene: TRBV3-1; abundance: many; j_gene: TRBJ2-7; d_gene: TRBD2; CDR3aa: ASSQGPGLAGSGHYEQY
v_gene: TRBV12-3/TRBV12-4; abundance: .; j_gene: TRBJ1-1; d_gene: .; CDR3aa: ASSLGTLNTEAF
v_gene: TRBV7-6; abundance: many; j_gene: TRBJ2-3; d_gene: .; CDR3aa: ASSLGTDTQY
v_gene: TRBV20-1; abundance: .; j_gene: TRBJ2-7; d_gene: TRBD2; CDR3aa: SANSGTSGRGAYEQY
v_gene: TRBV20-1; abundance: many; j_gene: TRBJ1-1; d_gene: TRBD1; CDR3aa: SARDPTTGVNTEAF
v_gene: TRBV20-1; abundance: .; j_gene: TRBJ2-7; d_gene: TRBD1; CDR3aa: SASGGGQGVFYEQY
v_gene: TRBV5-6; abundance: .; j_gene: TRBJ1-5; d_gene: TRBD1; CDR3aa: ASSVGQADQPQH
v_gene: TRBV29-1; abundance: .; j_gene: TRBJ1-5; d_gene: TRBD1; CDR3aa: SVGPIRGSSNQPQH
v_gene: TRBV19; abundance: many; j_gene: TRBJ1-5; d_gene: .; CDR3aa: ASSSTGMSDSVNQPQH
v_gene: TRBV5-1; abundance: many; j_gene: TRBJ2-3; d_gene: .; CDR3aa: ASSLVDSSTDTQY
v_gene: TRBV10-3; abundance: many; j_gene: TRBJ2-2; d_gene: .; CDR3aa: AIRIPTRVGTGELF
v_gene: TRBV5-4; abundance: many; j_gene: TRBJ2-5; d_gene: .; CDR3aa: ASSPRRFTHGETQY
v_gene: TRBV20-1; abundance: many; j_gene: TRBJ1-1; d_gene: .; CDR3aa: SARTANTEAF
v_gene: TRBV7-8; abundance: once; j_gene: TRBJ2-2; d_gene: TRBD2; CDR3aa: ASSPRTSGINSGELF